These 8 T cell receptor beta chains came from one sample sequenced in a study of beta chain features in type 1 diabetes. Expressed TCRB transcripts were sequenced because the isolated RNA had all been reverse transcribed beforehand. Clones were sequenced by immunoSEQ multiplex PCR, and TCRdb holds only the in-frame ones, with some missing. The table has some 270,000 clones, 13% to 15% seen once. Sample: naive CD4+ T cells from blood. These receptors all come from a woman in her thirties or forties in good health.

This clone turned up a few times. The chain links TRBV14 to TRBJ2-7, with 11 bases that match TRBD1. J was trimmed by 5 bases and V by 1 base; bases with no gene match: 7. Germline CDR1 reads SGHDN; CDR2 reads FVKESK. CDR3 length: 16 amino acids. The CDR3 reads CASSQAGQGAENEQYF. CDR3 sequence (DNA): TGTGCCAGCAGCCAAGCTGGACAGGGGGCGGAAAACGAGCAGTACTTC.

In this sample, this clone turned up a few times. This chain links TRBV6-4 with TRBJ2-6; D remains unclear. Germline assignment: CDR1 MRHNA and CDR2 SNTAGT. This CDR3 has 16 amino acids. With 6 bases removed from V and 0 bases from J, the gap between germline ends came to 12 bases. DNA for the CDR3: TGTGCCAGCAGCCCCTTCGCGTCCTCTGGGGCCAACGTCCTGACTTTC. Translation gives CASSPFASSGANVLTF.

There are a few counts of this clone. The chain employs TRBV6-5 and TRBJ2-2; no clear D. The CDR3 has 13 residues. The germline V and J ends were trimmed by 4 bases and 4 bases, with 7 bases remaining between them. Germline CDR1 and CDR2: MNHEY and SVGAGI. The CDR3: CASSSTRTGELFF. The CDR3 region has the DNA TGTGCCAGCAGTTCGACTCGCACCGGGGAGCTGTTTTTT.

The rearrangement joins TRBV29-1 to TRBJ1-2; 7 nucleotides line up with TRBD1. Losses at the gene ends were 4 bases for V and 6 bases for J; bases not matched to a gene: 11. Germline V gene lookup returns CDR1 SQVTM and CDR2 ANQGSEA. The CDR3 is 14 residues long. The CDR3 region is CSVGRRQGGNGYTF. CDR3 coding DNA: TGCAGCGTTGGAAGGAGACAGGGCGGGAATGGCTACACCTTC.

This CDR3 reads CASSQEGATNEKLFF. The CDR3 DNA is TGCGCCAGCAGCCAAGAAGGGGCCACTAATGAAAAACTGTTTTTT. This chain links TRBV4-3 with TRBJ1-4; perhaps TRBD1 as D (5 bases). Per the germline V gene, CDR1 is LGHNA and CDR2 is YSLEER. The CDR3 loop spans 15 amino acids. Trimming removed 0 bases from V and 2 bases from J, with 7 bases in between.

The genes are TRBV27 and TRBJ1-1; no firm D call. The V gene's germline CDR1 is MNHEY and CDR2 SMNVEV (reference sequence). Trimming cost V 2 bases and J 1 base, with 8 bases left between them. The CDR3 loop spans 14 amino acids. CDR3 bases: TGTGCCAGCAGTTTAGTCGGGAAGAACACTGAAGCTTTCTTT. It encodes CASSLVGKNTEAFF.

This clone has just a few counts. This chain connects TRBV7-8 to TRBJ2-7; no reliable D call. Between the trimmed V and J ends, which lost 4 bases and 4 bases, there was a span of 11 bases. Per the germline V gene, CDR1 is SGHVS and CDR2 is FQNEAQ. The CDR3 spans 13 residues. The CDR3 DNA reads TGTGCCAGCAGCTCCTCGACTGATTACGAGCAGTACTTC. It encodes CASSSSTDYEQYF.

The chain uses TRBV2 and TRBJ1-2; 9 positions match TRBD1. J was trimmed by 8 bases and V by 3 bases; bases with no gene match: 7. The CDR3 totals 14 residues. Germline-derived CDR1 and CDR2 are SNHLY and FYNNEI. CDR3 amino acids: CASSEDRGGQGYTF. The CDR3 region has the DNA TGTGCCAGCAGTGAGGACAGGGGAGGTCAAGGCTACACCTTC.